One T cell receptor beta chain is described in this entry. Its antigen is undetermined. No infections or other immune events were documented during collection. This CDR3 contains 14 residues. Trimming stripped 3 bases from V and 2 bases from J, with 10 bases between. Germline V gives CDR1 SGHRS, CDR2 YFSETQ. This sample is part of a study of identifying expanded T cells in peripheral blood. Assay: immunoSEQ multiplex PCR; the TCRdb copy retains only in-frame clones and omits some. The sample has under 130,000 clones; 85% to 90% are singletons. Study-level findings and limits: Technical replicates showed approximately 1.2 changed clones; two weeks approximately 16; four weeks 19.

J is TRBJ2-3 and V is TRBV5-1; D is uncertain. This clonotype was sampled from a person aged 18-70 years in good health. Sequencing used blood. The CDR3 region has the DNA TGCGCCAGCAGCTCCTCCGGGCCCACAGATACGCAGTATTTT. Its translation is CASSSSGPTDTQYF.